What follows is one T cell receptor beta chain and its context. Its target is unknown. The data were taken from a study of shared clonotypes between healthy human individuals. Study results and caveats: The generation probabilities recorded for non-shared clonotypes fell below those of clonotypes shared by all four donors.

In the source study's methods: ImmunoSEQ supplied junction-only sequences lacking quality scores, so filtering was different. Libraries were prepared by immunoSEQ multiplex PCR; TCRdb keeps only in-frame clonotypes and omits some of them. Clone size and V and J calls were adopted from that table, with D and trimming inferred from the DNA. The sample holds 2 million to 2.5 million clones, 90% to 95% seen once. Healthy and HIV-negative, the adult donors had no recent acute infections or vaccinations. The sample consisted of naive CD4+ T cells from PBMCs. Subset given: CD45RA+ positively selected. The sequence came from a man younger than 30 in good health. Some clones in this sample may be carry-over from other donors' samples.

CDR3 bases: TGCAGCGCCCGGACGCTGGACAGTTCCTACGAGCAGTACTTC. This encodes CSARTLDSSYEQYF. The genes are TRBV29-1 and TRBJ2-7; perhaps TRBD1 as D (6 bases). The CDR3 spans 14 residues. Germline CDR1 SQVTM, CDR2 ANQGSEA. V was cut by 7 bases and J by 1 base, with 17 bases left in between.